These T cell receptor beta chains were read from a single sample in a study of response to subunit inactivated influenza vaccine. TCRdb ran MiXCR on the RT-PCR reads and lists one entry per CDR3 protein. The sample has about 620,000 distinct CDR3 sequences; about 11% are singletons. The same specimen was also included in a second study, on T cells expressing NK-cell markers.

Sequenced material: PBMCs from blood, taken on the day of vaccination. The source of these receptors is a man aged 45-60 years who received an inactivated influenza vaccine. The CDR3 runs from the conserved cysteine through the conserved F or W. A D gene is named only where the DNA matches it firmly. Some rows mark clone size as missing; the rest say once, few, many or name a class of expanded clone.

len,j_gene,abundance,d_gene,v_gene,CDR3aa,CDR3nt
13,TRBJ2-7,-,-,TRBV19,CASSIRNSYEQYF,TGTGCCAGTAGTATAAGGAACAGCTACGAGCAGTACTTC
16,TRBJ2-5,-,-,TRBV5-5,CASSPGQRTIQETQYF,TGTGCCAGCAGCCCTGGACAGCGGACCATCCAAGAGACCCAGTACTTC
12,TRBJ2-1,-,-,TRBV6-2/TRBV6-3,CASSYIENEQFF,TGTGCCAGCAGTTACATAGAAAATGAGCAGTTCTTC
16,TRBJ2-3,-,TRBD1,TRBV28,CASSSPRNRGADTQYF,TGTGCCAGCAGCTCCCCCAGGAACAGGGGCGCAGATACGCAGTATTTT
17,TRBJ2-1,-,TRBD1,TRBV20-1,CSARDRGILSSYNEQFF,TGCAGTGCTAGAGACAGGGGGATTTTGAGCTCCTACAATGAGCAGTTCTTC
16,TRBJ2-3,many,TRBD1,TRBV4-2,CASSQEGDRGTDTQYF,TGTGCCAGCAGCCAAGAAGGGGACAGGGGGACAGATACGCAGTATTTT
12,TRBJ1-1,few,-,TRBV4-3,CASSHQDTEAFF,TGCGCCAGCAGCCATCAGGACACTGAAGCTTTCTTT
18,TRBJ1-2,few,TRBD1,TRBV4-3,CASSQTGTGYRYGYGYTF,TGCGCCAGCAGCCAAACAGGGACAGGGTACCGGTACGGCTATGGCTACACCTTC
17,TRBJ2-7,few,TRBD1,TRBV4-3,CASSLWTGTGTSYEQYF,TGCGCCAGCAGCTTGTGGACCGGGACAGGGACCTCCTACGAGCAGTACTTC
15,TRBJ1-5,-,-,TRBV12-3/TRBV12-4,CASSLGQAAGQPQHF,TGTGCCAGCAGTTTAGGCCAGGCTGCGGGGCAGCCCCAGCATTTT
13,TRBJ2-7,few,-,TRBV20-1,CSAYSGSSYEQYF,TGCAGTGCTTACTCGGGGAGCTCCTACGAGCAGTACTTC
19,TRBJ2-1,few,-,TRBV4-1,CASSPLRVGPGSSYNEQFF,TGCGCCAGCAGCCCCCTTAGGGTGGGCCCAGGAAGCTCCTACAATGAGCAGTTCTTC
12,TRBJ1-4,-,-,TRBV6-1,CASSWTGEKLFF,TGTGCCAGCAGTTGGACTGGGGAAAAACTGTTTTTT
13,TRBJ2-3,-,-,TRBV11-1,CASSPRGGGTQYF,TGTGCCAGCAGCCCCCGTGGGGGAGGTACGCAGTATTTT
12,TRBJ1-1,-,-,TRBV12-3/TRBV12-4,CASSLWGSEAFF,TGTGCCAGCAGTTTATGGGGCTCTGAAGCTTTCTTT
13,TRBJ1-5,few,-,TRBV29-1,CSVSIGFRQPQHF,TGCAGCGTTTCGATAGGGTTTCGACAGCCCCAGCATTTT
17,TRBJ1-6,-,-,TRBV28,CASRLPGHHSYNSPLHF,TGTGCCAGCAGACTACCGGGACACCACTCCTATAATTCACCCCTCCACTTT
10,TRBJ1-1,few,-,TRBV20-1,CSATTLEAFF,TGCAGTGCAACGACACTTGAAGCTTTCTTT
15,TRBJ2-1,few,TRBD2,TRBV5-1,CASSPRLADYNEQFF,TGCGCCAGCAGCCCACGACTAGCGGATTACAATGAGCAGTTCTTC
16,TRBJ1-4,-,TRBD1,TRBV5-1,CASSFWTGETNEKLFF,TGCGCCAGCAGCTTTTGGACAGGGGAGACTAATGAAAAACTGTTTTTT
13,TRBJ1-4,few,TRBD1,TRBV28,CASGPGGAGKLFF,TGTGCCAGCGGCCCAGGGGGCGCGGGGAAACTGTTTTTT
15,TRBJ2-2,-,TRBD2,TRBV2,CASSEDSGVAGELFF,TGTGCCAGCAGTGAGGATAGCGGGGTTGCCGGGGAGCTGTTTTTT
15,TRBJ1-2,few,-,TRBV7-2,CASSLAGPGGYGYTF,TGTGCCAGCAGCTTAGCGGGACCGGGCGGGTATGGCTACACCTTC
14,TRBJ2-5,few,-,TRBV18,CASSPGADQETQYF,TGTGCCAGCTCACCCGGGGCAGACCAAGAGACCCAGTACTTC
15,TRBJ2-7,-,TRBD1,TRBV7-2,CASSSTTGDVYEQYF,TGTGCCAGCAGCTCCACGACAGGGGACGTCTACGAGCAGTACTTC
17,TRBJ2-5,many,-,TRBV12-3/TRBV12-4,CASTSGRGWAYQETQYF,TGTGCCAGCACCTCCGGACGAGGGTGGGCCTACCAAGAGACCCAGTACTTC
15,TRBJ1-2,-,-,TRBV12-3/TRBV12-4,CASSTDRAIDYGYTF,TGTGCCAGCAGTACCGACAGAGCAATAGACTATGGCTACACCTTC
19,TRBJ2-6,-,-,TRBV5-4,CASSWTSQGHFSGANVLTF,TGTGCCAGCAGCTGGACCTCGCAGGGCCATTTCTCTGGGGCCAACGTCCTGACTTTC
12,TRBJ1-4,many,TRBD1,TRBV18,CASRDSLMKNFF,TGTGCCAGCCGGGACAGTTTAATGAAAAACTTTTTT